One sample yielded the 14 T cell receptor beta chains listed below, sequenced in a study of T cell repertoires in cytomegalovirus infection (dated by TCRdb to between 2018 and 2021). Sequencing used an Illumina HiSeq 1500. The raw public data were reprocessed by TCRdb itself: fastp quality trimming at Q25, MiXCR clonotype calling, in-frame beta chains only. Every distinct CDR3 protein forms one entry, paired with its most common genes and DNA. A total of some 400,000 distinct CDR3 sequences appear in this sample, about a sixth of them only once. The ten largest clonotypes hold around 10% of the sample. The material sequenced was PBMCs. The source of these receptors is a human donor in good health (CMV status not recorded). Some clones in this sample may be carry-over from other donors' samples.

The sample holds many counts of this clonotype. This chain links TRBV7-9 with TRBJ2-3; D is perhaps TRBD2 (6 bases). There are 18 residues in the CDR3. Germline V CDR1 and CDR2: SEHNR, FQNEAQ (reference sequence). V dropped 1 base and J dropped 0 bases, with 17 bases sitting between them. As DNA, the CDR3 is TGTGCCAGCAGCTTAGTGGGGGGACCGCAAACTAGCACAGATACGCAGTATTTT. It yields the protein CASSLVGGPQTSTDTQYF.

This clonotype was recorded a few times. The chain recombines TRBV11-2 with TRBJ2-3; D may be TRBD1 (5 bases). The CDR3 sequence is 15 residues long. CDR1 and CDR2 (germline): SGHAT, FQNNGV. V was clipped by 3 bases and J by 5 bases, with 15 bases between them. The CDR3 sequence: CASSFTGSTGDTQYF. CDR3 sequence (DNA): TGTGCCAGCAGCTTTACAGGTTCCACGGGAGATACGCAGTATTTT. The complete variable domain, with remaining parts taken from reference TRBV11-2 and TRBJ2-3, reads EAGVAQSPRYKIIEKRQSVAFWCNPISGHATLYWYQQILGQGPKLLIQFQNNGVVDDSQLPKDRFSAERLKGVDSTLKIQPAKLEDSAVYLCASSFTGSTGDTQYFGPGTRLTVL.

This clonotype has more than one count but fewer than ten. The chain combines TRBV7-9 with TRBJ2-7, with 8 bases fitting TRBD2. The CDR3 sequence is 15 residues long. Germline-derived CDR1 and CDR2 are SEHNR and FQNEAQ (reference sequence). Trimming removed 5 bases from V and 2 bases from J; junction bases left unmatched: 8. DNA of the CDR3: TGTGCCAGCAGCCTTGCCGGGAGGGCCCCCTACGAGCAGTACTTC. This codes for CASSLAGRAPYEQYF.

This clonotype has more than one count but fewer than ten. The chain links TRBV2 to TRBJ1-2; 10 bases agree with TRBD1. V gave up 5 bases and J gave up 6 bases; unmatched junction bases: 6. Per germline, CDR1 SNHLY and CDR2 FYNNEI. The CDR3 is 14 amino acids. The CDR3 DNA follows: TGTGCCAGCAGTCGGGACAGGGGTAGGGATGGCTACACCTTC. Amino acid sequence: CASSRDRGRDGYTF.

This clonotype was seen a few times. This chain connects TRBV28 to TRBJ2-7, with D perhaps matching TRBD1 or TRBD2 (5 bases each). This CDR3 has 15 amino acids. The V end was cut by 4 bases, the J end by 3 bases, with 16 bases between. CDR1 and CDR2 (germline): MDHEN, SYDVKM. CDR3 in amino acids: CASSYKFRGLYEQYF. In DNA, the CDR3 is TGTGCCAGCAGTTATAAATTCCGGGGCCTCTACGAGCAGTACTTC.

This clonotype was found many times. V gene TRBV7-6 combines with J gene TRBJ1-2; 7 bases agree with TRBD1. CDR1 and CDR2 (germline): SGHVS, FNYEAQ. V shed 1 base and J 4 bases; nucleotides not matched to a gene: 12. This CDR3 comprises 17 residues. CDR3 in amino acids: CASSLVDRRNSIYGYTF. DNA of the CDR3: TGTGCCAGCAGCTTAGTGGACAGGCGTAACTCCATCTATGGCTACACCTTC.

The CDR3 loop reads CASPWGGVQGAIEQYF. The DNA of the CDR3 is TGTGCCAGCCCATGGGGTGGGGTACAGGGGGCCATCGAGCAGTACTTC. The chain carries TRBV6-1 and TRBJ2-7; 9 bases fit TRBD1. Germline CDR1 reads MNHNS; CDR2 reads SASEGT. CDR3 length: 16 residues. J was trimmed by 6 bases and V by 8 bases; bases with no gene match: 17.

This clonotype turned up a few times. The rearrangement links TRBV12-3 or TRBV12-4 to TRBJ2-5, with D perhaps given as TRBD1 or TRBD2 (5 bases each). The ends were cut back, 5 bases at V and 4 bases at J, with 17 bases in the middle. The CDR3 runs to 15 residues. The CDR3: CASSHPDSGGETQYF. CDR3 nucleotide sequence: TGTGCCAGCAGTCATCCGGACTCTGGGGGAGAGACCCAGTACTTC.

This clonotype has more than one count but fewer than ten. The V and J genes are TRBV19 and TRBJ2-7; the D gene is possibly TRBD2 (5 bases). Trimming took 3 bases from V and 1 from J, leaving 10 bases between them. Germline V lookup: CDR1 LNHDA, CDR2 SQIVND (reference sequence). This CDR3 region has 14 residues. CDR3 bases: TGTGCCAGTAGTATGGACTTATTTTCCTACGAGCAGTACTTC. Amino acid sequence: CASSMDLFSYEQYF.

This clonotype was recorded at least ten times. This rearrangement joins TRBV27 to TRBJ2-1; D unclear. The germline V and J ends were trimmed by 0 bases and 9 bases, with 3 bases remaining between them. Germline assignment: CDR1 MNHEY and CDR2 SMNVEV (reference sequence). The CDR3 is 11 residues long. The CDR3 DNA follows: TGTGCCAGCAGTTTATCCGGTGAGCAGTTCTTC. Translation: CASSLSGEQFF.

The chain couples TRBV20-1 to TRBJ1-5, with D perhaps matching TRBD1 (5 bases). The CDR3 is made up of 14 amino acids. Deletions cut 3 bases from V and 1 base from J, with 10 bases between. In germline, CDR1 is DFQATT, CDR2 SNEGSKA (reference sequence). This CDR3 is CSASSGPSNQPQHF. As DNA, the CDR3 is TGCAGTGCTAGTTCGGGACCCAGCAATCAGCCCCAGCATTTT.

The V call is TRBV19, the J call TRBJ2-5; possible D gene TRBD2, 6 bases. Germline V gene sequence: CDR1 LNHDA, CDR2 SQIVND (reference sequence). The CDR3 spans 15 residues. The V end lost 4 bases, the J end lost 10 bases, and 22 bases lay between the germline ends. The CDR3 loop reads CASSKPLARGKDQYF. The CDR3 DNA reads as TGTGCCAGTAGTAAACCTCTAGCGCGTGGGAAGGACCAGTACTTC.

This clonotype was seen many times. V usage is TRBV6-4 and J usage is TRBJ2-1; D remains unclear. CDR1 is MRHNA and CDR2 is SNTAGT in the germline V gene. V shed 6 bases and J shed 2 bases, with 8 bases lying between them. The CDR3 loop spans 13 amino acids. The CDR3 DNA is TGTGCCAGCAGCCAGGATCCCTACAATGAGCAGTTCTTC. This gives the protein CASSQDPYNEQFF.

This clonotype was detected a few times. The chain is built from TRBV30 and TRBJ1-5; the match to TRBD1 covers 7 bases. J lost 4 bases, V lost 1 base, and 7 bases had no gene match. The CDR3 extends over 15 amino acids. Per germline, CDR1 GTSNPN and CDR2 SVGIG (reference sequence). The CDR3 DNA sequence: TGTGCCTGGAGTGGCTCCGGGACAGCAAATCAGCCCCAGCATTTT. Encoded protein: CAWSGSGTANQPQHF.